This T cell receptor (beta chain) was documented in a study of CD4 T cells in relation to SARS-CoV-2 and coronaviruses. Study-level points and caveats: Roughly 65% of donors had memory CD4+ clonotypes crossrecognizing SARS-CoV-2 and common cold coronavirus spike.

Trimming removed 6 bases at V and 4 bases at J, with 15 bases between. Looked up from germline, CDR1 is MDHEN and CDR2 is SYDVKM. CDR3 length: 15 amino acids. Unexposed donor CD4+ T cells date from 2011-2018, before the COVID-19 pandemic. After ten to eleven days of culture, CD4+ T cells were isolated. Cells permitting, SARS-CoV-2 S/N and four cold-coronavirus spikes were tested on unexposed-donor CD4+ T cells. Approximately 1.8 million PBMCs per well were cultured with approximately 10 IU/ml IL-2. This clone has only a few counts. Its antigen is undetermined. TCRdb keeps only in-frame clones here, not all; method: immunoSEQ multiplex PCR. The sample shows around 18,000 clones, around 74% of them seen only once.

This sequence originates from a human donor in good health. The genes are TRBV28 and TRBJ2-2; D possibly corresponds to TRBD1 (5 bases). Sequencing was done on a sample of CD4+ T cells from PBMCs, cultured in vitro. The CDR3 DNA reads TGTGCCAGCAGCCGACCAGGGCTGGGCACCGGGGAGCTGTTTTTT. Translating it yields CASSRPGLGTGELFF.